This section outlines one T cell receptor (beta chain) sequence together with its context. Assignment of participants to cohorts was predicated upon participant-reported clinical history. These data are taken from a study of blood T cell repertoires in COVID-19. Study-level background: PBMCs, B-cell-depleted T cells, or T cells provided the cDNA or gDNA that made up the material.

Germline-derived CDR1 and CDR2 are MNHEY and SVGAGI. V was clipped by 10 bases and J by 4 bases, with 13 bases between them. This CDR3 region has 12 residues. The protocol was immunoSEQ multiplex PCR, while the TCRdb copy is restricted to in-frame clones and leaves out a portion. The sample holds about 140,000 clones, approximately 87% seen once. This TCR was recovered from a man aged 60 to 75 who had recovered from COVID-19. The rearrangement links TRBV6-5 to TRBJ1-2; D not resolved. The sequencing sample was made of PBMCs or T cells enriched from blood (not recorded which). The CDR3 nucleotides read TGTGCCACCCTAGGTCAGAGCTATGGCTACACCTTC. This encodes CATLGQSYGYTF.